This paragraph covers one T cell receptor (beta chain) sequence. Per the study methods: Nucleated cell number was recorded as an estimate derived from reference gene primer amplification. Assay used: immunoSEQ multiplex PCR; TCRdb lists only in-frame clones, some missing. V, J and clone size are those of that table, while D and trimming were read from the DNA. Here the sample spans about 220,000 clones, approximately 77% being singletons. These data are taken from a study of blood T cell repertoires in COVID-19. For the study at large: The United States, Italy and Spain provided the acute and convalescent COVID-19 samples.

Germline trimming cut 4 bases from V and 7 bases from J; bases unmatched to any gene: 7. The germline CDR1 and CDR2 sequences are MNHEY and SVGAGI. This CDR3 is 13 amino acids long. This chain uses TRBV6-5 with TRBJ2-7, with 7 nucleotides matching TRBD1. This clonotype was sampled from a woman of 80 years or more with acute or convalescent COVID-19. Sequences were obtained from peripheral blood. This CDR3 is CASSSPGQSEQYF. The CDR3 DNA is TGTGCCAGCAGTTCTCCGGGACAGTCTGAGCAGTACTTC.